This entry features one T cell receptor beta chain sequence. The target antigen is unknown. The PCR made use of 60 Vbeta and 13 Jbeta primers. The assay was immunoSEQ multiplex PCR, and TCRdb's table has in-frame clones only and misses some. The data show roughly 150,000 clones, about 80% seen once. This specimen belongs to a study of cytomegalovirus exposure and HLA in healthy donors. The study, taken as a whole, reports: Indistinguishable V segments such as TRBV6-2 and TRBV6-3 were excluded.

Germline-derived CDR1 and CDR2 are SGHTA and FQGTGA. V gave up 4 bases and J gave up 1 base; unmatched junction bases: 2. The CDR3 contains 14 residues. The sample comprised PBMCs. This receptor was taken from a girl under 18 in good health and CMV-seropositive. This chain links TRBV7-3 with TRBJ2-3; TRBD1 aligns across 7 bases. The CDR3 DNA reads TGTGCCAGCAGCTCCGGGACAGGCACAGATACGCAGTATTTT. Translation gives CASSSGTGTDTQYF.